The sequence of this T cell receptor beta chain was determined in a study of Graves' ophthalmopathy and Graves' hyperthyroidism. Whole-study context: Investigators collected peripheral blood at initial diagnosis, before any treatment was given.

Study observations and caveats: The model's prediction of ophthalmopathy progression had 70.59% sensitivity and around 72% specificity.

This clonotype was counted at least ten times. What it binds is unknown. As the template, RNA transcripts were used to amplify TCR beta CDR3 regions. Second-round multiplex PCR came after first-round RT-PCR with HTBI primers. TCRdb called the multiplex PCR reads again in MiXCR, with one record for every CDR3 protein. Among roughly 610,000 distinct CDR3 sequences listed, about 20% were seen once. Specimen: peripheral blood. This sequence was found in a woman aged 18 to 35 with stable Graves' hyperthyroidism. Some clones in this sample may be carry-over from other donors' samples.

CDR3 in amino acids: CSVPPSTTGPGTQYF. The CDR3 DNA sequence: TGCAGCGTCCCTCCTTCCACCACAGGGCCCGGGACCCAGTACTTC. The rearrangement uses TRBV29-1 and TRBJ2-5; tentative D call: TRBD1 (6 bases). Trimming removed 6 bases from V and 7 bases from J, with 24 bases in between. This CDR3 has 15 residues. Per germline, CDR1 SQVTM and CDR2 ANQGSEA. Full variable domain (outside the CDR3, taken from reference TRBV29-1 and TRBJ2-5): SAVISQKPSRDICQRGTSLTIQCQVDSQVTMMFWYRQQPGQSLTLIATANQGSEATYESGFVIDKFPISRPNLTFSTLTVSNMSPEDSSIYLCSVPPSTTGPGTQYFGPGTRLLVL.